Each of the 16 T cell receptor beta chains below was sequenced from the same sample in a study of T cell repertoires in cytomegalovirus infection. Their cognate antigens are unknown. Via MiXCR, TCRdb re-called the reads, giving one row per CDR3 protein. The sample includes some 920,000 distinct CDR3 sequences, roughly 30% of them seen just once. The sequences come from cultured CD8+ T cells from PBMCs, collected from culture after CMV antigen stimulation. Every receptor here comes from a human donor in good health (CMV status not recorded). Some clones in this sample may be carry-over from other donors' samples.

The chain recombines TRBV20-1 with TRBJ2-1; TRBD2 is a possible D gene (7 bases). Germline values: CDR1 DFQATT, CDR2 SNEGSKA (reference sequence). Trimming took off 8 bases at V and 4 bases at J, with 12 bases between the two ends. The CDR3 is 12 residues long. CDR3 in amino acids: CSKGGIYNEQFF. CDR3 DNA: TGCAGTAAGGGGGGGATTTACAATGAGCAGTTCTTC.

This clonotype has only a few counts. The chain recombines TRBV12-3 or TRBV12-4 with TRBJ1-1, with no clear D. This CDR3 is 14 amino acids long. Deletions cut 3 bases from V and 3 bases from J, with 11 bases between. The CDR3 here is CASSLNGGYTEAFF. CDR3 nucleotides: TGTGCCAGCAGTTTGAACGGAGGGTACACTGAAGCTTTCTTT.

V and J are TRBV4-1 and TRBJ2-7; D unresolved. The germline gives CDR1 MGHRA, CDR2 YSYEKL. Trimming stripped 1 base from V and 4 bases from J, with 5 bases between. The CDR3 runs to 12 residues. Here the CDR3 reads CASSQVPYEQYF. The CDR3 coding sequence is TGCGCCAGCAGCCAAGTCCCATACGAGCAGTACTTC.

The chain uses TRBV6-4 and TRBJ2-1; D gene ambiguous. The germline V gene has CDR1 MRHNA and CDR2 SNTAGT. The CDR3 contains 14 residues. V was cut by 8 bases and J by 4 bases, with 15 bases left in between. The CDR3 DNA reads TGTGCCAGCGCCCAGGAAAATTCTTACAATGAGCAGTTCTTC. Protein product: CASAQENSYNEQFF.

The J gene is TRBJ1-1, the V gene TRBV19; weak D call: TRBD1 (5 bases). V gave up 1 base and J gave up 0 bases, with 9 bases separating them. CDR3 length: 15 amino acids. Germline values: CDR1 LNHDA, CDR2 SQIVND (reference sequence). This chain's CDR3 is CASSIGGRVNTEAFF. CDR3 nucleotides: TGTGCCAGTAGTATAGGTGGCAGGGTGAACACTGAAGCTTTCTTT.

This clonotype occurred a few times. This chain links TRBV7-9 with TRBJ2-1, with 10 positions matching TRBD2. The CDR3 totals 16 residues. Germline trimming cut 2 bases from V and 9 bases from J; bases unmatched to any gene: 10. Germline CDR1 reads SEHNR; CDR2 reads FQNEAQ (reference sequence). The CDR3: CASSLLAGATRGEQFF. The DNA for the CDR3 is TGTGCCAGCAGCTTACTAGCGGGGGCCACCCGGGGTGAGCAGTTCTTC.

This chain joins TRBV29-1 and TRBJ1-1; maybe TRBD1 (6 bases). Germline V gene data show CDR1 as SQVTM and CDR2 as ANQGSEA. V was clipped by 5 bases and J by 8 bases, with 18 bases between them. The CDR3 length is 13 residues. CDR3 sequence: CSVPVWGASEAFF. As DNA, the CDR3 is TGCAGCGTTCCCGTGTGGGGGGCTAGCGAAGCTTTCTTT.

The sample holds a few counts of this clonotype. The V and J genes are TRBV7-9 and TRBJ2-1, with TRBD2 matching 16 bases. J was trimmed by 8 bases and V by 5 bases; bases with no gene match: 6. The CDR3 is made up of 16 amino acids. The germline V gene has CDR1 SEHNR and CDR2 FQNEAQ (reference sequence). The CDR3 DNA reads TGTGCCAGCAGCCAAGGGACTAGCGGGGGGGACGATGAGCAGTTCTTC. Its translation is CASSQGTSGGDDEQFF.

This chain uses TRBV7-9 with TRBJ2-7; D ambiguous. Germline V lookup: CDR1 SEHNR, CDR2 FQNEAQ (reference sequence). V gave up 1 base and J gave up 0 bases, with 10 bases separating them. CDR3 length: 15 residues. The CDR3 sequence is CASSLGADFSYEQYF. DNA of the CDR3: TGTGCCAGCAGCTTAGGGGCTGACTTCTCCTACGAGCAGTACTTC.

This clonotype was seen only a few times. This chain connects TRBV7-9 to TRBJ2-5; TRBD1 is a possible D gene (5 bases). Trimming removed 1 base from V and 5 bases from J, with 11 bases in between. This CDR3 contains 14 residues. The germline V gene has CDR1 SEHNR and CDR2 FQNEAQ (reference sequence). CDR3 in DNA: TGTGCCAGCAGCTTAGAGTGGGGCCAGGAGACCCAGTACTTC. Its protein product is CASSLEWGQETQYF.

The gene calls are TRBV7-2 and TRBJ2-1; a possible D gene is TRBD2 (6 bases). V lost 5 bases and J 8 bases, leaving 13 bases between the germline ends. The CDR3 runs to 13 residues. Germline V CDR1 and CDR2: SGHTA, FQGNSA. DNA for the CDR3: TGTGCCAGCAGCCACCTGGGGGAGGATGAGCAGTTCTTC. It codes for CASSHLGEDEQFF. Using reference TRBV7-2 and TRBJ2-1 for the parts outside the CDR3, the full variable domain is GAGVSQSPSNKVTEKGKDVELRCDPISGHTALYWYRQSLGQGLEFLIYFQGNSAPDKSGLPSDRFSAERTGGSVSTLTIQRTQQEDSAVYLCASSHLGEDEQFFGPGTRLTVL.

This chain uses TRBV5-1 with TRBJ2-6; D is unclear. This CDR3 has 15 residues. Germline V CDR1 and CDR2: SGHRS, YFSETQ. Trimming removed 6 bases from V and 0 bases from J, with 10 bases in between. CDR3 nucleotide sequence: TGCGCCAGCATGCTGGACCTCTCTGGGGCCAACGTCCTGACTTTC. Protein: CASMLDLSGANVLTF.

The genes are TRBV4-1 and TRBJ1-4, with D unclear. This CDR3 has 12 amino acids. Germline V lookup: CDR1 MGHRA, CDR2 YSYEKL. V was pared by 4 bases and J by 5 bases, with 5 bases between. The CDR3: CASSLDNEKLFF. For the CDR3, the DNA is TGCGCCAGCAGCCTCGACAATGAAAAACTGTTTTTT.

This clonotype came up many times. The chain joins TRBV7-2 to TRBJ2-7; 10 nucleotides align to TRBD2. The V segment lost 1 base and the J segment 0 bases; nucleotides outside the gene matches: 9. The CDR3 length is 18 residues. CDR1 is SGHTA, CDR2 FQGNSA, per germline. CDR3 nucleotide sequence: TGTGCCAGCAGCTTAGTACTAGCGGGGCTAGGATACTCCTACGAGCAGTACTTC. This gives the protein CASSLVLAGLGYSYEQYF. The full variable domain, rest sourced from reference TRBV7-2 and TRBJ2-7, is GAGVSQSPSNKVTEKGKDVELRCDPISGHTALYWYRQSLGQGLEFLIYFQGNSAPDKSGLPSDRFSAERTGGSVSTLTIQRTQQEDSAVYLCASSLVLAGLGYSYEQYFGPGTRLTVT.

In this sample, this clonotype turned up many times. This chain uses TRBV7-2 with TRBJ2-3; D gene ambiguous. Germline V gene data show CDR1 as SGHTA and CDR2 as FQGNSA. V shed 5 bases and J shed 5 bases, with 14 bases lying between them. The CDR3 totals 14 residues. The CDR3 nucleotides are TGTGCCAGCAGCCTATGGCCTATGGGAGATACGCAGTATTTT. Translation gives CASSLWPMGDTQYF.

The rearrangement joins TRBV29-1 to TRBJ2-2; the D is unclear. The CDR3 spans 13 residues. V lost 8 bases to trimming and J lost 1 base, with 11 bases between them. Looked up from germline, CDR1 is SQVTM and CDR2 is ANQGSEA. This chain's CDR3 is CSSGGLNTGELFF. Here the CDR3 DNA reads TGCAGCTCAGGCGGCCTGAACACCGGGGAGCTGTTTTTT.